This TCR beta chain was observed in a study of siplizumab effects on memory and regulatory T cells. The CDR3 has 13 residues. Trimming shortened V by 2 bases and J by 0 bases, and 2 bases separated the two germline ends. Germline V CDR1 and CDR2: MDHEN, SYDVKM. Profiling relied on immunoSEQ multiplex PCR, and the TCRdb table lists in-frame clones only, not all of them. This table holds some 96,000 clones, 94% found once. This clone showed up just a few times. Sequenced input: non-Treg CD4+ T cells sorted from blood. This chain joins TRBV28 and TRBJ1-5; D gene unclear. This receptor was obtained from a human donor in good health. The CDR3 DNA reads TGTGCCAGCAGTTTAGATAGCAATCAGCCCCAGCATTTT. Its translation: CASSLDSNQPQHF.